This T cell receptor beta chain is drawn from a study of identical twins. Study-wide findings and caveats: Out-of-frame alpha sequences that twins shared showed excess low generation probability.

One entry per CDR3 protein, called by TCRdb with MiXCR from the 5' RACE reads. The table lists under 300,000 distinct CDR3 sequences, 6.5% to 8% of them singletons. The ends were cut back, 5 bases at V and 6 bases at J, with 13 bases in the middle. Germline CDR1 reads SEHNR; CDR2 reads FQNEAQ (reference sequence). The CDR3 has 13 residues. This clonotype has at least ten counts. Its target is unknown. These data are also associated with another study on T cells expressing NK-cell markers.

The TCR sequence derives from a woman between 18 and 30 years old in good health. This chain joins TRBV7-9 and TRBJ1-1; D gene ambiguous. The sequenced sample consisted of CD8+ T cells sorted from blood. DNA for the CDR3: TGTGCCAGCAGCGCCCCGGCCAGCTCTGAAGCTTTCTTT. Translation gives CASSAPASSEAFF. Supplemented by reference TRBV7-9 and TRBJ1-1, the full variable domain reads DTGVSQNPRHKITKRGQNVTFRCDPISEHNRLYWYRQTLGQGPEFLTYFQNEAQLEKSRLLSDRFSAERPKGSFSTLEIQRTEQGDSAMYLCASSAPASSEAFFGQGTRLTVV.